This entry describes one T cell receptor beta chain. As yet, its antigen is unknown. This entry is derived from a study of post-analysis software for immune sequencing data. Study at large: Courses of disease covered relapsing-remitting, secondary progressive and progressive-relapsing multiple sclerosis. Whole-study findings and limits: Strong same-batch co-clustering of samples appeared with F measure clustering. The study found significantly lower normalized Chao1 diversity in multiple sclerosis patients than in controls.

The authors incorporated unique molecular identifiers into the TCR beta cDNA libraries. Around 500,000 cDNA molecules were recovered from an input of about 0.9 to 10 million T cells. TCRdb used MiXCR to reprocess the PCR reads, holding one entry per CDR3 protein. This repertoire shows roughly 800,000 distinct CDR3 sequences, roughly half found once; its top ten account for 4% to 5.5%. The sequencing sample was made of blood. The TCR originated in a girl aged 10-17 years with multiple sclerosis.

The CDR3 sequence: CASGPTPGQGAAELLKNIQYF. Here the CDR3 DNA reads TGTGCTAGTGGTCCCACACCGGGACAGGGGGCGGCCGAATTACTTAAAAACATTCAGTACTTC. V gene TRBV12-5 combines with J gene TRBJ2-4, with 12 bases lining up with TRBD1. The CDR3 has 21 residues. Germline trimming cut 5 bases from V and 4 bases from J; bases unmatched to any gene: 21. Looked up from germline, CDR1 is LGHNT and CDR2 is FRNRAP.